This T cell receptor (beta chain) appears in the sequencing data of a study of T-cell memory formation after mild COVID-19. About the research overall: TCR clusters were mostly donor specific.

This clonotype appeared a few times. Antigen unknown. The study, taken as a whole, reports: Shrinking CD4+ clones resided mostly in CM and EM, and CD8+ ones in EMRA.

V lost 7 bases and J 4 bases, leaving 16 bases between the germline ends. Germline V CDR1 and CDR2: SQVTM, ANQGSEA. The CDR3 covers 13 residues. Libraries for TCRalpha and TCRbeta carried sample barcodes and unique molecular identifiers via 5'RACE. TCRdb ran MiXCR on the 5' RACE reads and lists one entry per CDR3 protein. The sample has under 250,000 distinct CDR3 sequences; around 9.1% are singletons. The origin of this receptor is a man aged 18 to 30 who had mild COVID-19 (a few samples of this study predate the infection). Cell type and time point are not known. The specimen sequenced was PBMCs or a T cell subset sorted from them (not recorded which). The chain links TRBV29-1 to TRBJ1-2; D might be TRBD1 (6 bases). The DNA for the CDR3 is TGCAGCGGGGAGGACAGAAGCGGCTATGGCTACACCTTC. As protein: CSGEDRSGYGYTF.